Below are 32 T cell receptor beta chains sequenced from a single sample in a study of OX40 agonist ivuxolimab in advanced cancers. Clones were read by immunoSEQ multiplex PCR, and TCRdb kept only the in-frame ones, dropping some. Of 77,000 or so clones listed, about nine tenths are singletons. The sequencing used CD4+ or CD8+ T cells sorted from blood, collected in a trial of the OX40 agonist ivuxolimab. All receptors come from an adult with an advanced solid tumor such as melanoma, head and neck, liver or kidney cancer.

This clone was detected once. The genes are TRBV4-1 and TRBJ1-1, with 7 nucleotides matching TRBD1. CDR1 and CDR2 from the germline V gene are MGHRA and YSYEKL. This CDR3 is built from 15 residues. J lost 1 base, V lost 4 bases, and 6 bases had no gene match. CDR3 loop: CASSRPPGGNTEAFF. CDR3 DNA: TGCGCCAGCAGCCGGCCCCCAGGGGGGAACACTGAAGCTTTCTTT.

The J gene is TRBJ2-1, the V gene TRBV6-1; TRBD2 matches 13 bases. Germline V lookup: CDR1 MNHNS, CDR2 SASEGT. The CDR3 covers 14 residues. Trimming at V came to 8 bases and at J to 9 bases, leaving 7 bases not matched to a gene. CDR3 DNA sequence: TGTGCCAGCTGGACTAGCGGGAGCTGGGTTGAGCAGTTCTTC. As protein: CASWTSGSWVEQFF.

The rearrangement links TRBV7-2 to TRBJ1-4; TRBD1 is a possible D gene (5 bases). Germline CDR1 SGHTA, CDR2 FQGNSA. CDR3 length equals 18 residues. V gave up 5 bases and J gave up 0 bases, with 19 bases separating them. For the CDR3, the DNA is TGTGCCAGCAGCCGACAACGCGGGACGGCTGCAACTAATGAAAAACTGTTTTTT. Translating it yields CASSRQRGTAATNEKLFF.

This clone was picked up one time. The chain has TRBV5-1 and TRBJ2-7; D uncertain. With 3 bases removed from V and 4 bases from J, the gap between germline ends came to 14 bases. This CDR3 comprises 14 residues. Germline CDR1 reads SGHRS; CDR2 reads YFSETQ. DNA for the CDR3: TGCGCCAGCAGCTCCGGCGACGCAGAATACGAGCAGTACTTC. This codes for CASSSGDAEYEQYF.

CDR3 bases: TGCGCCAGCAGCCAGTCAGGGGATCCGTACAATGAGCAGTTCTTC. Its translation is CASSQSGDPYNEQFF. J is TRBJ2-1 and V is TRBV5-1; D perhaps matches TRBD1 (6 bases). The germline V and J ends were trimmed by 4 bases and 4 bases, with 15 bases remaining between them. CDR1 is SGHRS and CDR2 is YFSETQ in the germline V gene. The CDR3 consists of 15 residues.

This clone was seen a few times. J is TRBJ2-2 and V is TRBV4-1; TRBD2 is a possible D gene (6 bases). The CDR3 is 16 residues long. Deletions cut 4 bases from V and 7 bases from J, with 19 bases between. In germline, CDR1 is MGHRA, CDR2 YSYEKL. CDR3 nucleotide sequence: TGCGCCAGCAGCCCCAGGGAGACTAGGACACTCGGGGAGCTGTTTTTT. It encodes CASSPRETRTLGELFF.

CDR3 sequence reads: CASSATVNTGELFF. CDR3 nucleotide sequence: TGTGCCAGCAGTGCTACAGTGAACACCGGGGAGCTGTTTTTT. V is TRBV6-6 and J is TRBJ2-2, with D unclear. CDR1 and CDR2 (germline): MNHNY, SVGAGI (reference sequence). V was clipped by 5 bases and J by 1 base, with 8 bases between them. The CDR3 length is 14 residues.

CDR3 protein: CAISERTSDQPQHF. The CDR3, as DNA: TGTGCCATCAGTGAGCGGACTTCCGATCAGCCCCAGCATTTT. The chain recombines TRBV10-3 with TRBJ1-5, with D hard to call. This CDR3 region has 14 residues. V gave up 2 bases and J gave up 5 bases, with 10 bases separating them. The germline gives CDR1 ENHRY, CDR2 SYGVKD.

The chain has TRBV6-5 and TRBJ1-1; no definite D call. The CDR3 runs to 16 residues. Trimming stripped 4 bases from V and 1 base from J, with 16 bases between. Germline V CDR1 and CDR2: MNHEY, SVGAGI. The DNA for the CDR3 is TGTGCCAGCAGTTCCCCGTCACAAGTGCCGAACACTGAAGCTTTCTTT. Protein: CASSSPSQVPNTEAFF.

CDR3 sequence: CASSLDGEAGIQYF. DNA of the CDR3: TGTGCCAGCAGCTTAGATGGGGAGGCGGGCATTCAGTACTTC. V is TRBV7-2 and J is TRBJ2-4; the D gene is possibly TRBD2 (6 bases). Germline values: CDR1 SGHTA, CDR2 FQGNSA. Trimming stripped 1 base from V and 9 bases from J, with 13 bases between. The length of the CDR3 is 14 residues.

V gene TRBV19 combines with J gene TRBJ1-1; TRBD1 aligns across 9 bases. V lost 8 bases, J lost 0 bases, and 1 base stayed unmatched. Germline V gene data show CDR1 as LNHDA and CDR2 as SQIVND (reference sequence). The CDR3 runs to 13 residues. The CDR3 bases are TGTGCCAGTGGGGACAGGGTGAACACTGAAGCTTTCTTT. Translated, it gives CASGDRVNTEAFF.

A single count supports this clone. V and J are TRBV28 and TRBJ1-5, with TRBD1 as a possible D gene (6 bases). Per the germline V gene, CDR1 is MDHEN and CDR2 is SYDVKM. CDR3 length: 15 residues. Between the trimmed V and J ends, which lost 2 bases and 0 bases, there was a span of 8 bases. CDR3 protein: CASSLAGVSNQPQHF. The CDR3 DNA follows: TGTGCCAGCAGTTTAGCAGGGGTTAGCAATCAGCCCCAGCATTTT. Filled out from reference TRBV28 and TRBJ1-5, the complete variable domain reads DVKVTQSSRYLVKRTGEKVFLECVQDMDHENMFWYRQDPGLGLRLIYFSYDVKMKEKGDIPEGYSVSREKKERFSLILESASTNQTSMYLCASSLAGVSNQPQHFGDGTRLSIL.

V and J are TRBV10-1 and TRBJ2-5, with D possibly being TRBD1 (5 bases). Germline V gene data show CDR1 as WNHNN and CDR2 as SYGVQD (reference sequence). The CDR3 sequence is 16 residues long. V was shortened by 4 bases and J by 1 base, with 16 bases between the two germline ends. CDR3 amino acids: CASSGSRRQIQETQYF. The CDR3 nucleotides read TGCGCCAGCAGTGGGTCACGAAGACAGATCCAAGAGACCCAGTACTTC.

J is TRBJ2-2 and V is TRBV28; D is ambiguous. Germline loops: CDR1 MDHEN, CDR2 SYDVKM. Between the trimmed V and J ends, which lost 2 bases and 1 base, there was a span of 2 bases. This CDR3 has 13 residues. As DNA, the CDR3 is TGTGCCAGCAGTTTAGGGAACACCGGGGAGCTGTTTTTT. This translates into CASSLGNTGELFF.

V and J are TRBV16 and TRBJ1-5, with D maybe TRBD1 (5 bases). Trimming took off 5 bases at V and 6 bases at J, with 11 bases between the two ends. Per the germline V gene, CDR1 is KGHSY and CDR2 is FQNENV. CDR3 length equals 13 residues. CDR3 residues: CASSGGRGQPQHF. The CDR3 DNA reads TGTGCCAGCAGCGGAGGGAGGGGTCAGCCCCAGCATTTT.

The V call is TRBV27, the J call TRBJ1-1; D may be TRBD1 (5 bases). This CDR3 is 15 amino acids long. V dropped 3 bases and J dropped 4 bases, with 15 bases sitting between them. Germline lookup yields CDR1 MNHEY and CDR2 SMNVEV (reference sequence). This chain's CDR3 is CASSFLSRGSTEAFF. The DNA of the CDR3 is TGTGCCAGCAGTTTCCTATCACGGGGGAGCACTGAAGCTTTCTTT.

The chain has TRBV5-1 and TRBJ2-3; 15 bases align to TRBD2. V gave up 4 bases and J gave up 2 bases; unmatched junction bases: 5. CDR1 is SGHRS, CDR2 YFSETQ, per germline. The CDR3 extends over 17 amino acids. The CDR3: CASSPGLAGGSTDTQYF. Here the CDR3 DNA reads TGCGCCAGCAGCCCGGGACTAGCGGGGGGCTCCACAGATACGCAGTATTTT. The complete variable domain, with remaining parts taken from reference TRBV5-1 and TRBJ2-3, reads KAGVTQTPRYLIKTRGQQVTLSCSPISGHRSVSWYQQTPGQGLQFLFEYFSETQRNKGNFPGRFSGRQFSNSRSEMNVSTLELGDSALYLCASSPGLAGGSTDTQYFGPGTRLTVL.

The V call is TRBV28, the J call TRBJ1-2; possible D gene TRBD1, 6 bases. V lost 8 bases and J lost 3, with 16 bases in between. The CDR3 is 14 amino acids. Germline CDR1 MDHEN, CDR2 SYDVKM. The DNA of the CDR3 is TGTGCCAGCGATACGACCGGGGGGCACTATGGCTACACCTTC. Amino acids: CASDTTGGHYGYTF.

This rearrangement joins TRBV5-1 to TRBJ2-5; D is ambiguous. The CDR3 contains 16 residues. Between the trimmed V and J ends, which lost 0 bases and 9 bases, there was a span of 21 bases. Germline-derived CDR1 and CDR2 are SGHRS and YFSETQ. CDR3 amino acids: CASSLAVGNQRMAQYF. The CDR3 nucleotides are TGCGCCAGCAGCTTGGCCGTGGGGAACCAGAGAATGGCCCAGTACTTC.

The CDR3 DNA follows: TGTGCCAGCAGTGTGCGACTAGCGGTCTTAGATGAGCAGTTCTTC. Encoded protein: CASSVRLAVLDEQFF. The chain links TRBV6-1 to TRBJ2-1; TRBD2 agrees at 9 bases. Per the germline V gene, CDR1 is MNHNS and CDR2 is SASEGT. The trim removed 4 bases at V and 8 bases at J, leaving 9 bases unmatched. The CDR3 runs 15 residues.

The chain is built from TRBV7-3 and TRBJ2-3, with 15 bases matching TRBD2. Germline CDR1 SGHTA, CDR2 FQGTGA. Trimming at V came to 5 bases and at J to 5 bases, leaving 5 bases not matched to a gene. The CDR3 totals 16 residues. CDR3 sequence (DNA): TGTGCCAGCAGCCGGACTAGCGGGGGGGCGAGAGATACGCAGTATTTT. It encodes CASSRTSGGARDTQYF.

This clone was detected once. The rearrangement joins TRBV7-2 to TRBJ2-3; no firm D call. Per the germline V gene, CDR1 is SGHTA and CDR2 is FQGNSA. The CDR3 contains 11 residues. The V gene lost 4 bases and the J gene lost 10 bases, with 9 bases spanning the gap. The CDR3 spells CASSSLEAQYF. The CDR3 DNA reads as TGTGCCAGCAGCTCCTTAGAAGCGCAGTATTTT. Variable domain in full (rest from reference TRBV7-2 and TRBJ2-3): GAGVSQSPSNKVTEKGKDVELRCDPISGHTALYWYRQSLGQGLEFLIYFQGNSAPDKSGLPSDRFSAERTGGSVSTLTIQRTQQEDSAVYLCASSSLEAQYFGPGTRLTVL.

Regarding this clone: At one end, the junction sequence differs from germline, possibly due to a read error. Other DNA sequences in the sample encode the same CDR3. The chain employs TRBV28 and TRBJ1-1; D uncertain. Germline V gene lookup returns CDR1 MDHEN and CDR2 SYDVKM. This CDR3 is built from 11 residues. CDR3 sequence reads: CASSSVGEAFF. In nucleotides, the CDR3 is TGCGCCAGCAGTAGCGTCGGGGAAGCTTTCTTT.

This clone was recorded only once. The chain carries TRBV28 and TRBJ2-7, with 9 nucleotides matching TRBD1. The ends lost 6 bases at V and 7 bases at J; junction bases unmatched: 10. Germline-derived CDR1 and CDR2 are MDHEN and SYDVKM. This CDR3 spans 14 amino acids. Here the CDR3 DNA reads TGTGCCAGCAGCCTCGGGACAGGGAGTAGTGAGCAGTACTTC. Translated, it gives CASSLGTGSSEQYF.

This sequence joins TRBV2 and TRBJ1-1, with D perhaps matching TRBD1 (5 bases). Germline V gives CDR1 SNHLY, CDR2 FYNNEI. V lost 11 bases, J lost 5 bases, and 24 bases lay in between. CDR3 size: 15 residues. CDR3 sequence reads: CACEPERGVSTEAFF. The CDR3, as DNA: TGTGCCTGCGAGCCCGAAAGGGGAGTCTCGACTGAAGCTTTCTTT. The whole variable domain, remainder taken from reference TRBV2 and TRBJ1-1, is EPEVTQTPSHQVTQMGQEVILRCVPISNHLYFYWYRQILGQKVEFLVSFYNNEISEKSEIFDDQFSVERPDGSNFTLKIRSTKLEDSAMYFCACEPERGVSTEAFFGQGTRLTVV.

V and J are TRBV11-3 and TRBJ2-1, with D hard to call. The germline CDR1 and CDR2 sequences are SGHNT and YENEEA. V lost 1 base, J lost 6 bases, and 10 bases lay in between. The CDR3 consists of 14 residues. The CDR3 protein is CASSLVAASNEQFF. The DNA of the CDR3 is TGTGCCAGCAGCTTAGTGGCAGCGTCCAATGAGCAGTTCTTC.

CDR3 DNA: TGTGCCAGTAGTATAGACAGCGGGACTAGTATGCAGACCCAGTACTTC. It yields the protein CASSIDSGTSMQTQYF. This chain uses TRBV19 with TRBJ2-5; 8 positions agree with TRBD2. The CDR3 covers 16 residues. Looked up from germline, CDR1 is LNHDA and CDR2 is SQIVND (reference sequence). Losses at the gene ends were 0 bases for V and 6 bases for J; bases not matched to a gene: 9.

This chain links TRBV6-1 with TRBJ1-5; no clear D. This CDR3 has 17 residues. Germline V gene lookup returns CDR1 MNHNS and CDR2 SASEGT. Trimming stripped 3 bases from V and 0 bases from J, with 15 bases between. The CDR3 reads CASSDSRIRSSNQPQHF. CDR3 DNA: TGTGCCAGCAGTGATTCAAGGATCAGGAGTAGCAATCAGCCCCAGCATTTT.

Written as DNA, the CDR3 is TGTGCCAGCATAGGATGGGGACAGTCGCTTGAAGCTTTCTTT. Translating gives CASIGWGQSLEAFF. The chain has TRBV6-5 and TRBJ1-1; 7 nucleotides match TRBD1. CDR1 and CDR2 (germline): MNHEY, SVGAGI. The V and J ends lost 7 bases and 7 bases, in that order; junction bases with no gene match: 12. The CDR3 is 14 residues long.

The V and J genes are TRBV7-6 and TRBJ2-3; TRBD2 is a possible D gene (7 bases). The CDR3 runs 14 residues. The germline gives CDR1 SGHVS, CDR2 FNYEAQ. V gave up 3 bases and J gave up 6 bases, with 13 bases separating them. The CDR3 reads CASSFGGGGDTQYF. As DNA, the CDR3 is TGTGCCAGCAGCTTTGGAGGGGGAGGGGATACGCAGTATTTT.

This clone came up once. The J gene is TRBJ1-3, the V gene TRBV2; possible D gene TRBD1, 5 bases. This CDR3 region has 13 residues. With 4 bases removed from V and 4 bases from J, the gap between germline ends came to 8 bases. The germline V gene has CDR1 SNHLY and CDR2 FYNNEI. The DNA for the CDR3 is TGTGCCAGCAGTGCAAACAGGGGAAACACCATATATTTT. Translated, it gives CASSANRGNTIYF.

V is TRBV7-6 and J is TRBJ2-7; D is tentatively TRBD1 or TRBD2 (5 bases each). In germline, CDR1 is SGHVS, CDR2 FNYEAQ. The CDR3 contains 15 residues. V shed 1 base and J shed 3 bases, with 13 bases lying between them. The CDR3 reads CASSLGQGEGYEQYF. In DNA, the CDR3 is TGTGCCAGCAGCTTAGGCCAGGGCGAGGGCTACGAGCAGTACTTC. Full variable domain (rest looked up from reference TRBV7-6 and TRBJ2-7): GAGVSQSPRYKVTKRGQDVALRCDPISGHVSLYWYRQALGQGPEFLTYFNYEAQQDKSGLPNDRFSAERPEGSISTLTIQRTEQRDSAMYRCASSLGQGEGYEQYFGPGTRLTVT.